The rows below give T cell receptor beta chains drawn from one sample of a study of blood T cells in healthy people across ages. A single record per CDR3 protein comes from TCRdb applying MiXCR to the 5' RACE reads. This sample yields hundreds of thousands of distinct CDR3 sequences, of which approximately 60% are seen a single time; roughly 25% belongs to the top ten. Sequences were obtained from blood. The receptors shown here come from a man aged 40-50 years in good health. Both conserved end residues are part of each CDR3. Clone size is shown for a subset of rows, as once, few, many or a class of expanded clone.

clone_size v_call cdr3_aa
few TRBV24-1 CATSGDNYEQYF
many TRBV7-2 CASSFSGTGDEKLFF
few TRBV29-1 CSVVLPGRGYEKLFF
NA TRBV20-1 CSARDSPGLAGNTQYF
NA TRBV20-1 CSALEQGYEQYF
NA TRBV6-4 CASSQEPSNQPQHF
few TRBV9 CASSVAPGRTYEQYF
few TRBV10-3 CAISESWGTTGEQYF
NA TRBV7-9 CASSHSGQGVYEQYF
NA TRBV28 CASSLGFWTADRPNSPLHF
NA TRBV10-3 CAISVGGNNQPQHF
NA TRBV11-2 CASSLDSALTFYEQYF
NA TRBV4-3 CASSQAVSWYREQVRSGANVLTF
few TRBV7-2 CASSQRRTGETQYF
NA TRBV11-3 CASSLDGASDNEQFF
few TRBV7-8 CASSFTLGADTQYF
few TRBV30 CAWSGDRGNQPQHF
NA TRBV20-1 CSARAPGGDRGRAKNIQYF
NA TRBV7-9 CASTGRTGKETQYF
few TRBV20-1 CSARETGRGGFNEKLFF
NA TRBV20-1 CSAPSYLFSGGVQETQYF
NA TRBV6-2/TRBV6-3 CATTDRYQPQHF
few TRBV7-2 CASSFRTLNSGTGELFF
NA TRBV12-3/TRBV12-4 CASSVQGGYTEAFF
NA TRBV6-2/TRBV6-3 CASNPGTFYEQYF
NA TRBV11-2 CARRPQGVAGQETQYF
few TRBV9 CASSVRSGGYQETQYF
NA TRBV4-3 CASSQVWRGLETQYF
NA TRBV11-2 CASSFPRNTEAFF
NA TRBV20-1 CSASTGLAGPGSYNEQFF
once TRBV20-1 CSVTTSGGSSYNEQFF
many TRBV27 CASNPGGGPIQYF
NA TRBV27 CASSFWSGGALRDTQYF
few TRBV12-3/TRBV12-4 CASTERGGTDTQYF
NA TRBV29-1 CSVHSGQSNYGYTF
NA TRBV4-1 CASSLSEDYWQFF
NA TRBV5-1 CASSLSPGQGANEQFF
NA TRBV29-1 CSVEDGGIQQFF
NA TRBV5-1 CASRPGLATDTQYF
NA TRBV20-1 CSAIEVRFSTNYGYTF
NA TRBV5-6 CASSTDPGGQYGYTF
NA TRBV29-1 CSVEGGHSSTDTQYF
NA TRBV20-1 CSAYSVAGPYNEQFF
few TRBV3-1 CASSQVRDPAPYEQYF
once TRBV3-1 CASSQRGYGQYF
few TRBV9 CASSDDRGIYGYTF
NA TRBV12-3/TRBV12-4 CASSLTPREGLREQYF
NA TRBV30 CAGSVAGETQYF
NA TRBV7-2 CASSLYQGNYGYTF
NA TRBV6-5 CASSYSGQAAGANVLTF
NA TRBV6-1 CASTSFSYNEQFF
NA TRBV21-1 CASSMTDYCGGAETQYF
NA TRBV10-3 CPISPGTSSTDTQYF
once TRBV18 CASSPDIGRALNEQFF
NA TRBV5-1 CASSLRTEETQYF
NA TRBV4-1 CASSPGQALGAQYF
NA TRBV25-1 CASSDKTTKETQYF